These T cell receptor beta chains were read from a single sample in a study of cytomegalovirus exposure and HLA in healthy donors. Produced via immunoSEQ multiplex PCR; TCRdb's table is partial and in-frame only. The data hold 200,000 or so clones, with roughly 84% observed a single time. Material for sequencing was PBMCs. The receptors shown here come from a woman in her twenties or thirties in good health and CMV-seropositive. Each CDR3 is given with its conserved first and last residue. The order of the fields is J gene, D gene, V gene, CDR3 protein. The D gene is left open where the match is weak.

>TRBJ2-7|NA|TRBV4-1
CASSQVGGSDEQYF
>TRBJ2-7|TRBD2|TRBV7-9
CASSLAPSGSSYEQYF
>TRBJ2-7|NA|TRBV27
CASSPNRTPSYEQYF
>TRBJ1-4|NA|TRBV5-1
CASSLELDEKLFF
>TRBJ1-5|TRBD1|TRBV5-6
CASSIGDRENQPQHF
>TRBJ2-2|TRBD2|TRBV7-7
CASSLVVAGAGELFF
>TRBJ2-3|NA|TRBV30
CAWSSSTDTQYF
>TRBJ2-7|TRBD2|TRBV27
CASSLSRLAGDEQYF
>TRBJ2-2|TRBD2|TRBV6-5
CASSYHLAEGTGELFF
>TRBJ2-2|NA|TRBV11-3
CASSLGRGTGELFF
>TRBJ2-2|TRBD1|TRBV5-1
CASSPRTGRIGELFF
>TRBJ2-6|NA|TRBV21-1
CASSKGSKFLAGAGANVLTF
>TRBJ1-5|NA|TRBV27
CASSYVGARGRQPQHF
>TRBJ1-2|NA|TRBV28
CASSLNPTGPKWGYTF
>TRBJ1-2|NA|TRBV5-4
CASSLDRGSNGYTF
>TRBJ2-7|NA|TRBV4-2
CASSQDLVAYEQYF
>TRBJ2-1|NA|TRBV6-5
CASSQGSEQFF
>TRBJ2-2|NA|TRBV29-1
CSVLAGVNTGELFF
>TRBJ1-2|NA|TRBV28
CASRATGMGGYTF
>TRBJ1-3|TRBD1|TRBV27
CASRPTGKDGNTIYF
>TRBJ2-7|NA|TRBV6-5
CASSQQVYSVEQYF
>TRBJ1-1|NA|TRBV5-1
CASSLLQGNTEAFF
>TRBJ2-1|NA|TRBV2
CASSGGHGTYNEQFF
>TRBJ2-5|NA|TRBV5-6
CASSLMLDTYQETQYF
>TRBJ1-1|NA|TRBV9
CASSPRRANTEAFF
>TRBJ1-1|TRBD1|TRBV27
CASSPTTGGTEAFF
>TRBJ2-1|TRBD1|TRBV7-2
CASSPGQGAIHEQFF
>TRBJ2-5|NA|TRBV6-1
CASSDNIQETQYF
>TRBJ1-5|NA|TRBV7-2
CASSLGHGGRSNQPQHF